This TCR beta chain was obtained from a study of T-cell reconstitution after alpha-beta-depleted transplantation in children (TCRdb year 2016). Describing the broader study: Using TCR repertoire profiling, the study quantitatively followed how T-cell immune reconstitution unfolded in children after TCRalphabeta/CD19-depleted allogeneic hematopoietic cell transplantation.

A word on this clonotype: The target of this receptor is not known. Per-base quality was not reported, and no clone a single base away is much larger than it.

The germline V gene (reference sequence) yields LGHDT for CDR1 and YNNKEL for CDR2. The CDR3 spans 17 residues, from the cysteine through the phenylalanine. Only CDR3 DNA is held: 51 bases, read in frame from base 1. From V the trimming removes 5 bases and from J it removes 3 bases, while the gene matches leave 14 bases of the junction unaccounted for. Library generation was performed with PCR. The sequencer listed for this sample is Illumina HiSeq 2500. TCR libraries were prepared with molecular barcoding, using unique molecular identifiers to normalize TCRbeta repertoire quantification. TCRdb reanalyzed the raw reads on its own, using fastp at Q25 for trimming and MiXCR for clone calling, and kept in-frame beta chains. Each CDR3 protein gets just one entry, which takes the most common genes and DNA from the rows behind it. The sample table contains 250,000 to 300,000 distinct CDR3 sequences; only one count was recorded for roughly 9.5% of them. The top ten clones comprise about 9.5% of the sample.

This sample comprised PBMCs from the stem cell graft donor, obtained from the stem cell graft. The receptor comes from a human donor who donated a stem cell graft to a child with SCID. The chain couples TRBV3-1 to TRBJ2-7; 9 middle bases align to TRBD1. The nucleotide sequence is TGTGCCAGCAGCATGGGGAAGGGGACAGGGTTGAACTACGAGCAGTACTTC. It encodes CASSMGKGTGLNYEQYF.